What follows is one T cell receptor beta chain and its context. This CDR3 region has 15 residues. Germline CDR1 reads MNHNS; CDR2 reads SASEGT. V dropped 3 bases and J dropped 0 bases, with 12 bases sitting between them. These data come from a study of blood T cell repertoires in COVID-19. The repertoire was sequenced with immunoSEQ multiplex PCR; TCRdb's copy has only in-frame clones and lacks some. This repertoire shows about 230,000 clones, 85% found once; its top ten account for around 5.5%. The rearrangement uses TRBV6-1 and TRBJ2-7; D not certain. The receptor was derived from a man in his fifties with COVID-19, enrolled during active disease. Source material: peripheral blood. CDR3 in DNA: TGTGCCAGCAGTGATAAACTCAAATTCTCCTACGAGCAGTACTTC. It specifies CASSDKLKFSYEQYF.